This T cell receptor (beta chain) was found in a study of spatial heterogeneity in lung cancer. TCRdb re-called the 5' RACE reads with MiXCR, one entry per CDR3 protein. The table includes tens of thousands of distinct CDR3 sequences, about 20% detected once. Germline V gene data show CDR1 as LNHDA and CDR2 as SQIVND (reference sequence). V trimming: 4 bases; J trimming: 0 bases; junction bases outside the gene matches: 7. This CDR3 region has 18 residues. This clonotype was seen repeatedly, ten times or more. Time point here: sample taken at primary tumor resection. Tumor, nontumor lung or frozen PBMC supplied whole RNA that was sequenced unsorted.

This specimen was PBMCs, taken at surgery. The TCR was taken from a male donor with early-stage non-small cell lung cancer. The V and J genes are TRBV19 and TRBJ2-3, with 13 nucleotides matching TRBD2. CDR3 protein: CASSKYMGLAGSTDTQYF. In DNA, the CDR3 is TGTGCCAGTAGTAAATACATGGGACTAGCGGGGAGCACAGATACGCAGTATTTT.